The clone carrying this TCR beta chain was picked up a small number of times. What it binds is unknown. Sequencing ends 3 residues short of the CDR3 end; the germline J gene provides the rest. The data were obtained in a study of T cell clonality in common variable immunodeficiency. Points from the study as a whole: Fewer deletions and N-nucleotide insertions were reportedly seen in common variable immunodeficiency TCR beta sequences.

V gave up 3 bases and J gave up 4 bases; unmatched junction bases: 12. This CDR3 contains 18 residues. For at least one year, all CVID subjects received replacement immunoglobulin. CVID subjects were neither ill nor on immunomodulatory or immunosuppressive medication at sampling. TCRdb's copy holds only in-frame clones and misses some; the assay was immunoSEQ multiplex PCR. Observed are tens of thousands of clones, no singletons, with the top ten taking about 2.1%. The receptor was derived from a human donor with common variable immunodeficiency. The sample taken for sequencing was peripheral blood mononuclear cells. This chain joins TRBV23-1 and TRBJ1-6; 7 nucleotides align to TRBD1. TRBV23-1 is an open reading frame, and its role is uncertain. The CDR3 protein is CASSHPPPTGIYNSPLHF. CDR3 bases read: TGCGCCAGCAGTCACCCCCCCCCGACAGGGATTTATAATTCACCC.